What follows describes a single T cell receptor (beta chain). Antigen specificity is unknown. The sample originates from a study of T cell responses to AZD1222 COVID-19 vaccine. The study's findings and limits: Among spike-specific TCRs, nearly half reportedly target unmutated variant regions.

Produced via immunoSEQ multiplex PCR; TCRdb's table is partial and in-frame only. The data hold 70,000 to 80,000 clones, with about 78% observed a single time. This clonotype was sampled from an adult who received the AZD1222 COVID-19 vaccine. Sequencing used peripheral blood, obtained 28 days after the second AZD1222 dose.

The CDR3 reads CASSLWTGTGELFF. CDR3 in DNA: TGCGCCAGCAGCTTGTGGACGGGCACCGGGGAGCTGTTTTTT. V usage is TRBV5-1 and J usage is TRBJ2-2; D ambiguous. This CDR3 is 14 amino acids long. V was cut by 1 base and J by 4 bases, with 8 bases left in between. Germline V gene lookup returns CDR1 SGHRS and CDR2 YFSETQ. Based on the CDR3 plus reference TRBV5-1 and TRBJ2-2, the full variable domain is KAGVTQTPRYLIKTRGQQVTLSCSPISGHRSVSWYQQTPGQGLQFLFEYFSETQRNKGNFPGRFSGRQFSNSRSEMNVSTLELGDSALYLCASSLWTGTGELFFGEGSRLTVL.